These 28 T cell receptor beta chains share one sample of origin, sequenced in a study of blood T cell repertoires in COVID-19 (TCRdb year 2020). Receptors were amplified or captured by the immunoSEQ multiplex PCR assay. What TCRdb holds here is the immuneACCESS table cut down to in-frame rearrangements. Part of the clones is not present; checked against another copy, under half of the missing clones reflect an unresolved V gene, and the others are unexplained. This sample has a few hundred thousand clones in its table, and 85% of those were observed once. The ten largest clones capture around 2.3% of the sample. Sequenced sample: PBMCs or T cells enriched from blood (not recorded which). Receptor source: a woman in her forties or fifties who had recovered from COVID-19.

The rearrangement links TRBV7-2 to TRBJ1-2, with TRBD1 matching over 8 bases. The CDR3 loop spans 13 amino acids. Per germline, CDR1 SGHTA and CDR2 FQGNSA. Trimming removed 5 bases from V and 8 bases from J; junction bases left unmatched: 7. The CDR3 is CASSVGQGRGYTF. The CDR3 DNA sequence: TGTGCCAGCAGCGTAGGACAGGGCCGGGGCTACACCTTC.

The CDR3: CASSYDSGGKYF. DNA for the CDR3: TGTGCCAGCAGCTATGACTCAGGGGGCAAGTACTTC. The J gene is TRBJ2-7, the V gene TRBV5-4; 8 positions agree with TRBD1. Germline loops: CDR1 SGHNT, CDR2 YYREEE (reference sequence). The CDR3 is 12 amino acids. V dropped 3 bases and J dropped 11; count of bases not matched to a gene: 7.

J is TRBJ1-2 and V is TRBV29-1; 7 nucleotides line up with TRBD1. This CDR3 has 14 amino acids. V gave up 4 bases and J gave up 0 bases; unmatched junction bases: 5. Germline V gives CDR1 SQVTM, CDR2 ANQGSEA. This chain's CDR3 is CSVARDSSNYGYTF. In DNA form, the CDR3 reads TGCAGCGTTGCCCGGGACAGCTCTAACTATGGCTACACCTTC.

For this clone: One end of the junction varies from germline; a read error may be responsible. The V gene is TRBV5-4, the J gene TRBJ1-2; TRBD1 is a possible D gene (6 bases). CDR1 and CDR2 from the germline V gene are SGHNT and YYREEE (reference sequence). This CDR3 comprises 13 residues. The CDR3 nucleotides read TGTGCCAGCAGCTTGTTGGGGGAAACTGGGGGCGACTTC. It translates to CASSLLGETGGDF.

The chain couples TRBV6-2 or TRBV6-3 to TRBJ2-7; D ambiguous. Trimming removed 2 bases at V and 7 bases at J, with 9 bases between. This CDR3 region has 12 residues. Germline values: CDR1 MNHEY, CDR2 SVGEGT. The CDR3 is CASSYNMREQYF. The CDR3 region has the DNA TGTGCCAGCAGTTACAATATGCGGGAGCAGTACTTC.

The J gene is TRBJ2-3, the V gene TRBV4-3; the match to TRBD2 covers 8 bases. Looked up from germline, CDR1 is LGHNA and CDR2 is YSLEER. CDR3 length: 18 amino acids. V shed 0 bases and J 1 base; nucleotides not matched to a gene: 9. The CDR3 protein is CASSQEPPGGGRTDTQYF. In nucleotides, the CDR3 is TGCGCCAGCAGCCAAGAACCTCCGGGGGGGGGCCGCACAGATACGCAGTATTTT.

This clone was observed a few times. CDR3 residues: CASSMGAGGPQHF. CDR3 nucleotide sequence: TGTGCCAGTAGTATGGGGGCTGGGGGGCCCCAGCATTTT. The rearrangement uses TRBV19 and TRBJ1-5, with D perhaps TRBD1 (6 bases). The germline V gene encodes CDR1 LNHDA and CDR2 SQIVND (reference sequence). The CDR3 runs 13 residues. Trimming pared 3 bases from V and 9 bases from J, leaving 12 bases between.

This chain connects TRBV7-8 to TRBJ1-1; 8 bases align to TRBD1. This CDR3 comprises 15 residues. Germline CDR1 SGHVS, CDR2 FQNEAQ. V gave up 3 bases and J gave up 1 base; unmatched junction bases: 4. The chain's CDR3 is CASSLVGQGNTEAFF. The CDR3 bases are TGTGCCAGCAGCTTGGTCGGACAGGGGAACACTGAAGCTTTCTTT.

The gene calls are TRBV6-5 and TRBJ1-1; 8 positions match TRBD1. The ends lost 5 bases at V and 4 bases at J; junction bases unmatched: 6. This CDR3 spans 14 amino acids. Germline V gene lookup returns CDR1 MNHEY and CDR2 SVGAGI. The CDR3 region is CASSPRTGPTEAFF. The CDR3 DNA reads as TGTGCCAGCAGTCCAAGGACAGGGCCCACTGAAGCTTTCTTT.

The chain carries TRBV5-5 and TRBJ1-2, with 10 bases matching TRBD1. CDR3 length equals 18 residues. V lost 4 bases to trimming and J lost 3 bases; unmatched junction nucleotides: 15. Germline V gives CDR1 SGHKS, CDR2 YYEKEE (reference sequence). CDR3 sequence (DNA): TGTGCCAGCAGCCTTAGGTGGGACAGGGGACTTACCGACTATGGCTACACCTTC. This codes for CASSLRWDRGLTDYGYTF.

The chain recombines TRBV2 with TRBJ2-7; 9 bases align to TRBD1. The CDR3 is 12 residues long. From germline, CDR1 is SNHLY and CDR2 FYNNEI. J lost 6 bases, V lost 6 bases, and 3 bases had no gene match. This CDR3 is CASRLTGGEQYF. The CDR3 DNA is TGTGCCAGCAGATTGACAGGGGGCGAGCAGTACTTC. Based on the CDR3 plus reference TRBV2 and TRBJ2-7, the full variable domain is EPEVTQTPSHQVTQMGQEVILRCVPISNHLYFYWYRQILGQKVEFLVSFYNNEISEKSEIFDDQFSVERPDGSNFTLKIRSTKLEDSAMYFCASRLTGGEQYFGPGTRLTVT.

The chain has TRBV18 and TRBJ1-2, with unresolved D. Germline CDR1 and CDR2: KGHSH and LQKENI. This CDR3 has 13 amino acids. V was clipped by 4 bases and J by 3 bases, with 9 bases between them. The CDR3 here is CASSLEGDYGYTF. As DNA, the CDR3 is TGTGCCAGCTCACTTGAGGGTGACTATGGCTACACCTTC.

The gene calls are TRBV10-3 and TRBJ1-2; 7 positions match TRBD1. Germline CDR1 and CDR2: ENHRY and SYGVKD. After removal of 0 bases from V and 2 bases from J, the junction contained 6 bases not matched to a gene. The CDR3 is 16 residues long. CDR3 coding DNA: TGTGCCATCAGTGAGTCGGGGGGACAGCGAAACTATGGCTACACCTTC. It yields the protein CAISESGGQRNYGYTF.

The chain joins TRBV4-3 to TRBJ2-6; 10 bases fit TRBD1. Germline values: CDR1 LGHNA, CDR2 YSLEER. The CDR3 runs to 17 residues. The V gene end was trimmed by 4 bases and the J gene end by 0 bases; junction bases not matched to a gene: 3. The CDR3 loop reads CASSPRTGGSGANVLTF. CDR3 coding DNA: TGCGCCAGCAGCCCAAGGACAGGGGGCTCTGGGGCCAACGTCCTGACTTTC.

The V gene is TRBV4-2, the J gene TRBJ1-5, with TRBD1 as a possible D gene (5 bases). From germline, CDR1 is LGHNA and CDR2 YNFKEQ. Trimming stripped 1 base from V and 0 bases from J, with 10 bases between. The CDR3 loop spans 16 amino acids. CDR3: CASSQAVQDSNQPQHF. DNA for the CDR3: TGTGCCAGCAGCCAAGCGGTACAGGATAGCAATCAGCCCCAGCATTTT.

This chain joins TRBV3-1 (or the pseudogene TRBV3-2) and TRBJ1-5; D unclear. This CDR3 spans 12 amino acids. V was trimmed by 3 bases and J by 3 bases, leaving 3 bases between them. CDR1 is LGHDT, CDR2 YNNKEL, per germline (reference sequence). The CDR3 sequence is CASSHLNQPQHF. The CDR3 DNA follows: TGTGCCAGCAGCCACCTCAATCAGCCCCAGCATTTT.

This chain links TRBV11-2 with TRBJ1-5, with TRBD1 matching 9 bases. V trimming: 3 bases; J trimming: 5 bases; junction bases outside the gene matches: 2. The CDR3 totals 14 residues. Germline V gene lookup returns CDR1 SGHAT and CDR2 FQNNGV. The CDR3, as DNA: TGTGCCAGCAGCTTGGGACAGGGAGATCAGCCCCAGCATTTT. Its translation is CASSLGQGDQPQHF. The variable domain in full, completed from reference TRBV11-2 and TRBJ1-5, reads EAGVAQSPRYKIIEKRQSVAFWCNPISGHATLYWYQQILGQGPKLLIQFQNNGVVDDSQLPKDRFSAERLKGVDSTLKIQPAKLEDSAVYLCASSLGQGDQPQHFGDGTRLSIL.

The chain recombines TRBV9 with TRBJ1-1, with a weak D call TRBD1 (6 bases). V lost 1 base and J 7 bases, leaving 14 bases between the germline ends. The CDR3 runs 14 residues. Germline V lookup: CDR1 SGDLS, CDR2 YYNGEE. Here the CDR3 DNA reads TGTGCCAGCAGCGTATCGGGGGGGCGCGGTGAAGCTTTCTTT. Amino acids: CASSVSGGRGEAFF.

The chain carries TRBV7-2 and TRBJ1-3, with D possibly matching TRBD1 (6 bases). Trimming removed 1 base at V and 2 bases at J, with 6 bases between. Germline V gene sequence: CDR1 SGHTA, CDR2 FQGNSA. The CDR3 runs 14 residues. CDR3 DNA: TGTGCCAGCAGCTTAGACAGGGCTGGAAACACCATATATTTT. Its protein product is CASSLDRAGNTIYF.

V usage is TRBV18 and J usage is TRBJ2-1; tentatively, D is TRBD2 (6 bases). The germline V and J ends were trimmed by 1 base and 0 bases, with 13 bases remaining between them. The length of the CDR3 is 17 residues. Germline CDR1 is KGHSH and CDR2 is LQKENI. The CDR3 reads CASSPQASASSYNEQFF. The CDR3 DNA reads TGTGCCAGCTCACCACAGGCTAGCGCTAGCTCCTACAATGAGCAGTTCTTC.

The J gene is TRBJ2-1, the V gene TRBV9; 11 bases align to TRBD2. V trimming: 3 bases; J trimming: 7 bases; junction bases outside the gene matches: 6. The CDR3 contains 15 residues. Germline V CDR1 and CDR2: SGDLS, YYNGEE. CDR3 amino acids: CASSAPGLAVNEQFF. DNA of the CDR3: TGTGCCAGCAGCGCCCCGGGACTAGCGGTGAATGAGCAGTTCTTC. The full variable domain, with the rest looked up from reference TRBV9 and TRBJ2-1, is DSGVTQTPKHLITATGQRVTLRCSPRSGDLSVYWYQQSLDQGLQFLIQYYNGEERAKGNILERFSAQQFPDLHSELNLSSLELGDSALYFCASSAPGLAVNEQFFGPGTRLTVL.

The rearrangement joins TRBV7-9 to TRBJ2-1; D gene ambiguous. V lost 7 bases and J 7 bases, leaving 17 bases between the germline ends. CDR3 size: 14 residues. From germline, CDR1 is SEHNR and CDR2 FQNEAQ (reference sequence). The chain's CDR3 is CASTSWFTGNEQFF. CDR3 coding DNA: TGTGCCAGCACCTCGTGGTTTACCGGGAATGAGCAGTTCTTC.

This clone came up once. The chain links TRBV6-5 to TRBJ1-1; D unresolved. CDR3 size: 13 residues. The V gene's germline CDR1 is MNHEY and CDR2 SVGAGI. V dropped 2 bases and J dropped 8 bases, with 12 bases sitting between them. CDR3 bases: TGTGCCAGCAGTTACGCCCCGACTACGGAAGCTTTCTTT. Protein: CASSYAPTTEAFF.

The rearrangement uses TRBV7-3 and TRBJ2-7, with D perhaps TRBD2 (6 bases). CDR1 and CDR2 (germline): SGHTA, FQGTGA. CDR3 length equals 13 residues. V was cut by 6 bases and J by 3 bases, with 12 bases left in between. The CDR3 loop reads CASRFGGSYEQYF. CDR3 in DNA: TGTGCCAGCAGGTTCGGGGGTAGCTACGAGCAGTACTTC.

The V gene is TRBV5-1, the J gene TRBJ1-6; no reliable D call. The V and J ends lost 0 bases and 9 bases respectively, with 13 bases between them. Looked up from germline, CDR1 is SGHRS and CDR2 is YFSETQ. This CDR3 has 15 amino acids. The CDR3 nucleotides are TGCGCCAGCAGCTTGGAGGGCAGCGGGGTTTCACCCCTCCACTTT. This codes for CASSLEGSGVSPLHF.

This CDR3 reads CASSLVGSGGEDTQYF. The CDR3 DNA follows: TGCGCCAGCAGCTTGGTGGGTAGCGGGGGTGAGGATACGCAGTATTTT. This chain connects TRBV5-1 to TRBJ2-3, with 9 bases aligning to TRBD2. The germline V gene encodes CDR1 SGHRS and CDR2 YFSETQ. This CDR3 region has 16 residues. Unmatched junction bases numbered 8, after V lost 0 bases and J lost 6 bases.

The genes are TRBV5-1 and TRBJ1-1; no clear D gene. V dropped 4 bases and J dropped 7 bases, with 26 bases sitting between them. The V gene's germline CDR1 is SGHRS and CDR2 YFSETQ. The CDR3 spans 17 residues. This chain's CDR3 is CASSPHVATLVGSEAFF. DNA of the CDR3: TGCGCCAGCAGCCCGCACGTTGCGACACTCGTAGGGAGTGAAGCTTTCTTT. The whole variable domain, filled in from reference TRBV5-1 and TRBJ1-1, reads KAGVTQTPRYLIKTRGQQVTLSCSPISGHRSVSWYQQTPGQGLQFLFEYFSETQRNKGNFPGRFSGRQFSNSRSEMNVSTLELGDSALYLCASSPHVATLVGSEAFFGQGTRLTVV.

As to this clone: At the DNA level, this CDR3 is encoded by other sequences in the same sample as well. The rearrangement uses TRBV18 and TRBJ2-3; D may be TRBD1 (5 bases). The CDR3 loop spans 14 amino acids. Trimming left V 2 bases short and J 1 base short, with 7 bases between. CDR1 KGHSH and CDR2 LQKENI come from the germline V gene. This CDR3 is CASSPTRGTDTQYF. DNA for the CDR3: TGTGCCAGCTCACCAACCAGGGGCACAGATACGCAGTATTTT.